The sample holds many counts of the clone carrying this T cell receptor (beta chain). These data come from a study of human T cells and chemical hapten exposure. The germline V and J ends were trimmed by 5 bases and 0 bases, with 11 bases remaining between them. From germline, CDR1 is DFQATT and CDR2 SNEGSKA (reference sequence). This CDR3 has 13 residues. TCRdb used MiXCR to reprocess the RACE reads, holding one entry per CDR3 protein. The sample yields tens of thousands of distinct CDR3 sequences, around 7% seen once. Time point of the sample: pre-sensitization, week 0. The treatment denotes: therapeutic diphenylcyclopropenone sensitization with weekly scalp DPC. Blood draws came first, before each patch test.

This clonotype originated in a woman younger than 45 with alopecia areata. Some clones in this sample may be carry-over from other donors' samples. The chain has TRBV20-1 and TRBJ2-7; tentative D call: TRBD2 (5 bases). This specimen consisted of whole blood, obtained in connection with sensitization to the hapten diphenylcyclopropenone (DPC). The CDR3 spells CSAVRRDSYEQYF. The CDR3, as DNA: TGCAGTGCTGTTCGACGGGACTCCTACGAGCAGTACTTC.